The 13 T cell receptor beta chains presented below share a single source sample, sequenced in a study of blood T cell repertoires in COVID-19. The method was immunoSEQ multiplex PCR; TCRdb's version includes in-frame clones alone and lacks a portion of them. The data show 150,000 to 200,000 clones, with roughly nine tenths seen just once and around 6.6% held by the top ten. Sequencing input: peripheral blood. Every receptor here comes from a man aged 40-49 years with acute or convalescent COVID-19.

This clone was seen once. The chain employs TRBV5-1 and TRBJ2-7; D not resolved. CDR1 is SGHRS, CDR2 YFSETQ, per germline. The CDR3 is 12 amino acids. Trimming left V 4 bases short and J 6 bases short, with 11 bases between. CDR3 in DNA: TGCGCCAGCAGCCAGGATAGTCCCGAGCAGTACTTC. Its protein is CASSQDSPEQYF.

The chain couples TRBV19 to TRBJ2-1; D is possibly TRBD1 (5 bases). The V gene lost 0 bases and the J gene lost 10 bases, with 10 bases spanning the gap. Germline V gene lookup returns CDR1 LNHDA and CDR2 SQIVND (reference sequence). The CDR3 covers 13 residues. CDR3 coding DNA: TGTGCCAGTAGTATAGAAGGGGCGGAAGAGCAGTTCTTC. Encoded protein: CASSIEGAEEQFF.

The chain links TRBV6-5 to TRBJ1-2; 9 nucleotides match TRBD1. CDR3 length: 15 amino acids. Trimming cost V 6 bases and J 4 bases; bases outside gene matches: 9. Per the germline V gene, CDR1 is MNHEY and CDR2 is SVGAGI. CDR3: CASSPDRGRVYGYTF. The CDR3 DNA reads as TGTGCCAGCAGCCCGGACAGGGGAAGGGTCTATGGCTACACCTTC.

This rearrangement joins TRBV2 to TRBJ1-2; 9 bases fit TRBD1. The germline gives CDR1 SNHLY, CDR2 FYNNEI. The trim removed 7 bases at V and 8 bases at J, leaving 5 bases unmatched. This CDR3 contains 12 residues. CDR3 in DNA: TGTGCCAGCAAACAGGGGGCGCAGGGCTACACCTTC. Amino acids: CASKQGAQGYTF.

Remarks on this clone: Other DNA sequences in the sample encode the same CDR3. The chain recombines TRBV12-3 or TRBV12-4 with TRBJ1-5; tentatively, D is TRBD1 (6 bases). The CDR3 is 12 residues long. Trimming shortened V by 6 bases and J by 6 bases, and 9 bases separated the two germline ends. CDR3 DNA sequence: TGTGCCAGCAGCCAGGGGAGTCAGCCCCAGCATTTT. It encodes CASSQGSQPQHF.

V and J are TRBV24-1 and TRBJ2-3, with 13 positions matching TRBD2. The CDR3 has 17 amino acids. In germline, CDR1 is KGHDR, CDR2 SFDVKD. J was trimmed by 5 bases and V by 5 bases; bases with no gene match: 9. The CDR3 spells CATSGQKTSGGQDTQYF. In DNA form, the CDR3 reads TGTGCCACCAGTGGCCAAAAGACTAGCGGGGGGCAAGATACGCAGTATTTT.

V usage is TRBV7-2 and J usage is TRBJ1-5, with D perhaps matching TRBD1 (6 bases). V lost 2 bases to trimming and J lost 3 bases, with 8 bases between them. From germline, CDR1 is SGHTA and CDR2 FQGNSA. CDR3 length equals 14 residues. The CDR3 sequence: CASSLTGINQPQHF. The CDR3 DNA reads TGTGCCAGCAGCTTAACAGGGATCAATCAGCCCCAGCATTTT.

The J gene is TRBJ2-3, the V gene TRBV6-5; D is perhaps TRBD2 (6 bases). The CDR3 loop spans 14 amino acids. Germline CDR1 MNHEY, CDR2 SVGAGI. Trimming left V 4 bases short and J 4 bases short, with 12 bases between. Written as DNA, the CDR3 is TGTGCCAGCAGTTCAACTAGCTCCGCAGATACGCAGTATTTT. Its protein product is CASSSTSSADTQYF.

This clone was detected once. V and J are TRBV20-1 and TRBJ2-7; no clear D gene. V lost 3 bases to trimming and J lost 4 bases, with 7 bases between them. This CDR3 has 11 amino acids. Per germline, CDR1 DFQATT and CDR2 SNEGSKA (reference sequence). The chain's CDR3 is CSARGWYEQYF. DNA of the CDR3: TGCAGTGCTAGGGGCTGGTACGAGCAGTACTTC.

The chain employs TRBV29-1 and TRBJ2-1; D perhaps matches TRBD2 (6 bases). The V end lost 6 bases, the J end lost 9 bases, and 6 bases lay between the germline ends. Germline V gene data show CDR1 as SQVTM and CDR2 as ANQGSEA. The CDR3 consists of 9 residues. The CDR3 DNA reads as TGCAGCGTCGGGAGTGAGCAGTTCTTC. Amino acid sequence: CSVGSEQFF.

In this sample, this clone turned up once. V is TRBV6-5 and J is TRBJ2-1; TRBD2 matches 8 bases. The CDR3 is 15 residues long. Trimming removed 4 bases from V and 15 bases from J; junction bases left unmatched: 17. In germline, CDR1 is MNHEY, CDR2 SVGAGI. CDR3 coding DNA: TGTGCCAGCAGTTCCAGCGGACAAGGACTAGCTGGTGCGTTCTTC. Encoded protein: CASSSSGQGLAGAFF.

V gene TRBV9 combines with J gene TRBJ2-1; D unclear. The CDR3 has 11 amino acids. Germline values: CDR1 SGDLS, CDR2 YYNGEE. V was cut by 0 bases and J by 10 bases, with 5 bases left in between. The CDR3 sequence: CASSVGREQFF. CDR3 nucleotide sequence: TGTGCCAGCAGCGTAGGGCGGGAGCAGTTCTTC.

The chain links TRBV4-2 to TRBJ1-1; TRBD1 matches 9 bases. From germline, CDR1 is LGHNA and CDR2 YNFKEQ. With 2 bases clipped from V and 1 base from J, the junction kept 2 bases outside the gene matches. The CDR3 has 15 residues. CDR3 sequence reads: CASSQPTGGNTEAFF. CDR3 in DNA: TGTGCCAGCAGCCAACCGACAGGGGGGAACACTGAAGCTTTCTTT.